This TCR beta chain was captured by sequencing in a study of neurological immune-mediated disorders. Study-level points and caveats: Among expanded clones, no CDR3 amino acid sequences were shared across subjects, a pattern suggesting private repertoires in all groups. The greatest degree of TCR clonal expansion was observed in HTLV-1-associated myelopathy, with the lowest in multiple sclerosis, below that of healthy controls.

TCRdb redid the calling of the 5' RACE reads with MiXCR, one entry per CDR3 protein. The repertoire holds around 47,000 distinct CDR3 sequences, approximately 12% seen once, with around 1.3% in the top ten. The CDR3 consists of 15 residues. Germline loops: CDR1 SEHNR, CDR2 FQNEAQ (reference sequence). Trimming cost V 1 base and J 4 bases, with 11 bases left between them. The study drew its healthy controls from blood bank volunteers in Maryland, USA. In this sample, this clonotype turned up many times. Its target is not known. Sequenced input: PBMCs. The chain couples TRBV7-9 to TRBJ1-5, with TRBD1 as a possible D gene (5 bases). The receptor was isolated from a female donor in good health. The CDR3 DNA is TGTGCCAGCAGCTTAGGTAGGGGTAGGAATCAGCCCCAGCATTTT. Amino acids: CASSLGRGRNQPQHF.